The T cell receptor (beta chain) under discussion was sequenced for a study of T cell changes during pregnancy in multiple sclerosis. The CDR3 is 18 residues long. Trimming shortened V by 0 bases and J by 0 bases, and 12 bases separated the two germline ends. Germline CDR1 reads PRHDT; CDR2 reads FYEKMQ (reference sequence). Sequencing used immunoSEQ multiplex PCR; TCRdb keeps in-frame clones, though not all of them. In the table there are about 34,000 clones, roughly 90% of which are singletons. The TCR comes from a female donor with multiple sclerosis, enrolled in a pregnancy study. Sequences were derived from CD8+ T cells from peripheral blood mononuclear cells, sampled in the third trimester of pregnancy. The chain links TRBV13 to TRBJ2-6, with D maybe TRBD1 (5 bases). In nucleotides, the CDR3 is TGTGCCAGCAGCTTAGGCCCTGGGGCGAGCTCTGGGGCCAACGTCCTGACTTTC. As protein: CASSLGPGASSGANVLTF. Using reference TRBV13 and TRBJ2-6 for the parts outside the CDR3, the full variable domain is AAGVIQSPRHLIKEKRETATLKCYPIPRHDTVYWYQQGPGQDPQFLISFYEKMQSDKGSIPDRFSAQQFSDYHSELNMSSLELGDSALYFCASSLGPGASSGANVLTFGAGSRLTVL.